This is a list of T cell receptor beta chains from one sample in a study of blood T cell repertoires in COVID-19. TCRdb's table, derived via immunoSEQ multiplex PCR, lists solely in-frame clones and lacks some. The sample carries more than 140,000 clones, approximately 80% recorded once. The specimen sequenced was peripheral blood. The source is a woman between 45 and 60 years old in a cohort sampled during active or convalescent COVID-19. CDR3s include the opening cysteine and the closing phenylalanine or tryptophan. D genes are given only for firm matches. Expanded clones get a size class; other rows say once, few or many, or leave the size out.

TRBJ2-3,TRBV11-1,-,-,TGTGCCAGCAGCCCAAATGTGGGGGCAGCAGATACGCAGTATTTT,CASSPNVGAADTQYF
TRBJ1-5,TRBV12-3/TRBV12-4,once,-,TGTGCCAGCAGTTTTTACGGTGCTCAGCCCCAGCATTTT,CASSFYGAQPQHF
TRBJ2-7,TRBV9,few,TRBD1,TGTGCCAGCAGCGTAGATACAGGGGTCTCCTACGAGCAGTACTTC,CASSVDTGVSYEQYF
TRBJ1-1,TRBV12-3/TRBV12-4,-,-,TGTGCCAGCACAGGGCAAATTGAAGCTTTCTTT,CASTGQIEAFF
TRBJ2-4,TRBV12-5,-,TRBD2,TGTGCTAGTGGTTTGGGTCTAGCGGGGCAGGACATTCAGTACTTC,CASGLGLAGQDIQYF
TRBJ1-1,TRBV12-3/TRBV12-4,few,-,TGTGCCAGCAGCCTTGACAGCCCGACTGAAGCTTTCTTT,CASSLDSPTEAFF
TRBJ1-1,TRBV4-1,-,TRBD1,TGCGCCAGCAGCCCGACAGGGACCCAGAACACTGAAGCTTTCTTT,CASSPTGTQNTEAFF
TRBJ1-2,TRBV15,-,TRBD1,TGTGCCACCAGCAGGGCCGGGACAGGGATCCTCTATGGCTACACCTTC,CATSRAGTGILYGYTF
TRBJ1-4,TRBV6-2/TRBV6-3,-,-,TGTGCCAGCAGTTCCCTCCTGTTACGGGAGGATGAAAAACTGTTTTTT,CASSSLLLREDEKLFF
TRBJ2-5,TRBV7-9,-,-,TGTGCCAGCAGCCCTAGCCGGGGGCAAGAGACCCAGTACTTC,CASSPSRGQETQYF
TRBJ1-2,TRBV6-2/TRBV6-3,-,TRBD1,TGTGCCAGCAGTTACCCACGGACAGGAAATGACTACACCTTC,CASSYPRTGNDYTF
TRBJ1-3,TRBV9,-,-,TGTGCCAGCAGCGTACGGAGTCAGTCCTCTGGAAACACCATATATTTT,CASSVRSQSSGNTIYF
TRBJ2-5,TRBV10-2,-,-,TGCGCCAGCAGTGTCTCCCAAGAGACCCAGTACTTC,CASSVSQETQYF
TRBJ1-3,TRBV5-4,-,-,TGTGCCAGCAGCCAAGAGCCGGGGGTATCTGGAAACACCATATATTTT,CASSQEPGVSGNTIYF
TRBJ2-7,TRBV7-9,-,-,TGTGCCAGCAGCTTAGTTGATGTCCCAGCCTACGAGCAGTACTTC,CASSLVDVPAYEQYF
TRBJ1-4,TRBV4-3,-,-,TGCGCCAGCAGCCCGGGACAAGGTGCAACTAATGAAAAACTGTTTTTT,CASSPGQGATNEKLFF